The entry below describes one T cell receptor (beta chain). Antigen unknown. CDR1 MGHRA and CDR2 YSYEKL come from the germline V gene. V lost 4 bases and J 6 bases, leaving 13 bases between the germline ends. This CDR3 spans 14 amino acids. This specimen belongs to a study of T cell clonotyping in hematopoietic cell transplantation. Study observations and caveats: After transplant, recipient diversity fell while pathologically expanded clonotypes grew through day 180.

Measured with immunoSEQ multiplex PCR; TCRdb has only the in-frame clones, and not every one. The sample has about 10,000 clones, 80% to 95% seen once. Sequenced here: PBMCs, sampled 100 days after allogeneic stem cell transplant. The V call is TRBV4-1, the J call TRBJ1-5; possibly TRBD1 for D (5 bases). The sequence was obtained from a male patient aged 50 to 60 who had an allogeneic stem cell transplant from a related donor, so T cells may come from the graft donor. Some clones in this sample may be carry-over from other donors' samples. The CDR3 DNA is TGCGCCAGCAGCCTAGAAGACAGTGCTCAGCCCCAGCATTTT. Protein product: CASSLEDSAQPQHF.